The 25 T cell receptor beta chains given below trace back to one sample, sequenced in a study of T cell clonotyping in hematopoietic cell transplantation. The time point here: recipient sample about 28 days before transplant, after cytoreduction. Data came from immunoSEQ multiplex PCR; TCRdb stores just in-frame clones and leaves some out. Found here are approximately 27,000 clones, 93% of them singletons; the top ten hold 2% to 2.5%. The source was peripheral blood mononuclear cells, collected before stem cell transplant. The source of these receptors is a man aged 45-65 years with acute myeloid leukemia. Some clones in this sample may be carry-over from other donors' samples.

The J gene is TRBJ2-3, the V gene TRBV7-2; D is possibly TRBD1 (7 bases). The germline V and J ends were trimmed by 0 bases and 5 bases, with 9 bases remaining between them. Germline V gene lookup returns CDR1 SGHTA and CDR2 FQGNSA. The length of the CDR3 is 14 residues. The CDR3 sequence is CASSLAQGGDTQYF. Here the CDR3 DNA reads TGTGCCAGCAGCTTAGCCCAGGGGGGAGATACGCAGTATTTT.

The chain carries TRBV19 and TRBJ1-2; no reliable D call. V was pared by 5 bases and J by 0 bases, with 7 bases between. The CDR3 is 13 amino acids. Germline CDR1 and CDR2: LNHDA and SQIVND (reference sequence). CDR3 sequence: CASSFIANYGYTF. In nucleotides, the CDR3 is TGTGCCAGTAGTTTTATAGCTAACTATGGCTACACCTTC.

Written as DNA, the CDR3 is TGTGCCAGCAGCCCCGACAGGTCGGGAAACACCATATATTTT. It yields the protein CASSPDRSGNTIYF. The V gene is TRBV7-6, the J gene TRBJ1-3; the D gene is possibly TRBD1 (6 bases). The CDR3 is 14 amino acids. With 5 bases removed from V and 4 bases from J, the gap between germline ends came to 12 bases. Germline loops: CDR1 SGHVS, CDR2 FNYEAQ.

The chain employs TRBV5-6 and TRBJ1-2, with a tentative D call TRBD1 (6 bases). V lost 3 bases and J lost 3, with 15 bases in between. Germline-derived CDR1 and CDR2 are SGHDT and YYEEEE. This CDR3 spans 15 amino acids. In DNA, the CDR3 is TGTGCCAGCAGCTCATTGGATGGGGGCGACTATGGCTACACCTTC. It yields the protein CASSSLDGGDYGYTF.

The V gene is TRBV18, the J gene TRBJ2-5; D is undetermined. Germline assignment: CDR1 KGHSH and CDR2 LQKENI. The CDR3 length is 14 residues. Trimming took 2 bases from V and 5 from J, leaving 12 bases between them. As DNA, the CDR3 is TGTGCCAGCTCACCAGACGTAGATGAGGAGACCCAGTACTTC. Its protein product is CASSPDVDEETQYF.

This chain joins TRBV5-5 and TRBJ1-1; no clear D gene. V was trimmed by 0 bases and J by 10 bases, leaving 19 bases between them. CDR3 length equals 15 residues. Germline lookup yields CDR1 SGHKS and CDR2 YYEKEE (reference sequence). CDR3 nucleotides: TGTGCCAGCAGCTTGGCCCCGACTGATTTAGTAGGAGCTTTCTTT. Translating gives CASSLAPTDLVGAFF. The variable domain in full, with the rest retrieved from reference TRBV5-5 and TRBJ1-1, is DAGVTQSPTHLIKTRGQQVTLRCSPISGHKSVSWYQQVLGQGPQFIFQYYEKEERGRGNFPDRFSARQFPNYSSELNVNALLLGDSALYLCASSLAPTDLVGAFFGQGTRLTVV.

This chain joins TRBV7-2 and TRBJ2-5, with D perhaps assigned TRBD1 or TRBD2 (7 bases each). Germline CDR1 is SGHTA and CDR2 is FQGNSA. The CDR3 has 17 amino acids. Trimming cost V 1 base and J 6 bases, with 21 bases left between them. CDR3 nucleotides: TGTGCCAGCAGCTTAGACCCAGCCAGGGGGGGCAGTCAGACCCAGTACTTC. It encodes CASSLDPARGGSQTQYF.

This clone was seen once. The chain carries TRBV29-1 and TRBJ1-1, with D unclear. This CDR3 has 11 residues. The ends were cut back, 6 bases at V and 0 bases at J, with 5 bases in the middle. Per germline, CDR1 SQVTM and CDR2 ANQGSEA. The CDR3 sequence: CSVTVNTEAFF. The DNA for the CDR3 is TGCAGCGTAACAGTGAACACTGAAGCTTTCTTT.

The genes are TRBV18 and TRBJ1-2; 9 nucleotides match TRBD1. CDR3 size: 14 residues. J gave up 6 bases and V 3 bases, and 5 bases lay outside the gene matches. Germline assignment: CDR1 KGHSH and CDR2 LQKENI. The CDR3 nucleotides read TGTGCCAGCTCACCCGGGACAGGGTTTAATGGCTACACCTTC. This codes for CASSPGTGFNGYTF.

The genes are TRBV6-4 and TRBJ2-2, with D maybe TRBD2 (6 bases). Germline-derived CDR1 and CDR2 are MRHNA and SNTAGT. The CDR3 is made up of 14 amino acids. V lost 6 bases, J lost 2 bases, and 10 bases lay in between. The CDR3 nucleotides are TGTGCCAGCAGGCGGGAATCCAACACCGGGGAGCTGTTTTTT. Encoded protein: CASRRESNTGELFF.

V is TRBV14 and J is TRBJ2-3; weak D call: TRBD2 (6 bases). Germline CDR1 reads SGHDN; CDR2 reads FVKESK. Trimming shortened V by 1 base and J by 10 bases, and 12 bases separated the two germline ends. This CDR3 is 13 amino acids long. The DNA of the CDR3 is TGTGCCAGCAGCCAAGTGCGCGGGGTCTCGCAGTATTTT. This encodes CASSQVRGVSQYF. The variable domain in full, completed from reference TRBV14 and TRBJ2-3, reads EAGVTQFPSHSVIEKGQTVTLRCDPISGHDNLYWYRRVMGKEIKFLLHFVKESKQDESGMPNNRFLAERTGGTYSTLKVQPAELEDSGVYFCASSQVRGVSQYFGPGTRLTVL.

The chain carries TRBV28 and TRBJ2-5; 11 nucleotides line up with TRBD2. With 6 bases clipped from V and 1 base from J, the junction kept 4 bases outside the gene matches. Germline CDR1 reads MDHEN; CDR2 reads SYDVKM. The CDR3 consists of 15 residues. CDR3 nucleotides: TGTGCCAGCAGCCTCGGGACTAGCGGCCAAGAGACCCAGTACTTC. It encodes CASSLGTSGQETQYF.

Concerning this clone: At one of its ends the junction is not consistent with the germline gene, which may arise from a read error. The chain joins TRBV9 to TRBJ2-5; no reliable D call. The length of the CDR3 is 11 residues. CDR1 and CDR2 from the germline V gene are SGDLS and YYNGEE. For the CDR3, the DNA is TGTGCCAGCAGCGCTCGACTCTATTTTGACTTC. This sequence encodes CASSARLYFDF. The full variable domain, its missing parts supplied by reference TRBV9 and TRBJ2-5, is DSGVTQTPKHLITATGQRVTLRCSPRSGDLSVYWYQQSLDQGLQFLIQYYNGEERAKGNILERFSAQQFPDLHSELNLSSLELGDSALYFCASSARLYFDFGPGTRLLVL.

In this sample, this clone turned up once. The V gene is TRBV19, the J gene TRBJ1-1; D uncertain. Germline V lookup: CDR1 LNHDA, CDR2 SQIVND (reference sequence). The V gene lost 1 base and the J gene lost 7 bases, with 13 bases spanning the gap. The CDR3 covers 14 residues. In DNA form, the CDR3 reads TGTGCCAGTAGTATAGGGAGTATGCCGGGTGAAGCTTTCTTT. It translates to CASSIGSMPGEAFF.

The V call is TRBV5-1, the J call TRBJ1-2; no reliable D call. The CDR3 spans 13 residues. Germline loops: CDR1 SGHRS, CDR2 YFSETQ. V was cut by 0 bases and J by 6 bases, with 9 bases left in between. Here the CDR3 DNA reads TGCGCCAGCAGCTTGGCCGGTTCCGATGGCTACACCTTC. Protein sequence: CASSLAGSDGYTF.

The genes are TRBV19 and TRBJ1-1; D is ambiguous. This CDR3 region has 13 residues. Germline CDR1 is LNHDA and CDR2 is SQIVND (reference sequence). Between the trimmed V and J ends, which lost 4 bases and 6 bases, there was a span of 12 bases. The CDR3 reads CASSTGWSAEAFF. In DNA, the CDR3 is TGTGCCAGTAGTACAGGCTGGTCGGCTGAAGCTTTCTTT.

V usage is TRBV7-2 and J usage is TRBJ1-5; perhaps TRBD1 as D (6 bases). The CDR3 is 14 amino acids. Trimming pared 3 bases from V and 6 bases from J, leaving 12 bases between. From germline, CDR1 is SGHTA and CDR2 FQGNSA. CDR3 in amino acids: CASSLRGNGQPQHF. The CDR3 DNA is TGTGCCAGCAGCTTGAGGGGGAATGGTCAGCCCCAGCATTTT.

The V gene is TRBV7-2, the J gene TRBJ2-7, with TRBD2 matching over 9 bases. The CDR3 has 14 amino acids. Germline V gene data show CDR1 as SGHTA and CDR2 as FQGNSA. The ends lost 3 bases at V and 5 bases at J; junction bases unmatched: 5. The CDR3 loop is CASSLIAGVDEQYF. Here the CDR3 DNA reads TGTGCCAGCAGCTTGATAGCGGGAGTGGACGAGCAGTACTTC.

The chain recombines TRBV19 with TRBJ1-1; D remains ambiguous. This CDR3 region has 12 residues. CDR1 LNHDA and CDR2 SQIVND come from the germline V gene (reference sequence). V lost 3 bases and J 7 bases, leaving 9 bases between the germline ends. The CDR3 loop is CASSIPRGEAFF. The CDR3 coding sequence is TGTGCCAGTAGTATTCCTCGAGGTGAAGCTTTCTTT.

This chain joins TRBV27 and TRBJ2-1; TRBD2 aligns across 11 bases. The CDR3 contains 13 residues. Germline V CDR1 and CDR2: MNHEY, SMNVEV (reference sequence). V shed 8 bases, J shed 6 bases, and the junction held 3 bases outside the gene matches. This chain's CDR3 is CASGLAGGNEQFF. CDR3 in DNA: TGTGCCAGCGGACTAGCGGGCGGCAATGAGCAGTTCTTC.

V is TRBV6-4 and J is TRBJ2-2; perhaps TRBD1 as D (5 bases). V gave up 0 bases and J gave up 5 bases, with 13 bases separating them. The CDR3 is 16 amino acids. Germline-derived CDR1 and CDR2 are MRHNA and SNTAGT. The CDR3 region is CASSDSPGLGTGELFF. The CDR3 coding sequence is TGTGCCAGCAGTGACTCTCCAGGGTTGGGGACCGGGGAGCTGTTTTTT.

This clone was picked up a small number of times. CDR3 residues: CSVLTSGRAVTGELFF. The CDR3 DNA reads as TGCAGCGTTTTGACTAGCGGGAGAGCGGTTACCGGGGAGCTGTTTTTT. This sequence joins TRBV29-1 and TRBJ2-2; 12 positions match TRBD2. Germline V gene data show CDR1 as SQVTM and CDR2 as ANQGSEA. The CDR3 spans 16 residues. V shed 5 bases, J shed 5 bases, and the junction held 9 bases outside the gene matches.

The chain joins TRBV5-4 to TRBJ1-3; possible D gene TRBD1, 5 bases. Trimming took 0 bases from V and 0 from J, leaving 10 bases between them. Germline V CDR1 and CDR2: SGHNT, YYREEE (reference sequence). The CDR3 loop spans 16 amino acids. DNA for the CDR3: TGTGCCAGCAGCTTGGGGGGCCGGAGCTCTGGAAACACCATATATTTT. The encoded protein is CASSLGGRSSGNTIYF.

The CDR3 reads CASSGGATDTQYF. For the CDR3, the DNA is TGTGCCAGCTCCGGGGGGGCCACAGATACGCAGTATTTT. The chain uses TRBV9 and TRBJ2-3, with 8 bases identical to TRBD2. V lost 7 bases to trimming and J lost 2 bases; unmatched junction nucleotides: 3. Germline-derived CDR1 and CDR2 are SGDLS and YYNGEE. The CDR3 length is 13 residues.

The chain uses TRBV7-9 and TRBJ1-1, with TRBD1 as a possible D gene (5 bases). The CDR3 is made up of 13 amino acids. The germline V and J ends were trimmed by 4 bases and 5 bases, with 11 bases remaining between them. The germline gives CDR1 SEHNR, CDR2 FQNEAQ (reference sequence). Here the CDR3 reads CASSSGGGTEAFF. DNA of the CDR3: TGTGCCAGCAGCTCGGGGGGGGGAACTGAAGCTTTCTTT.